The next 14 T cell receptor beta chains were all read from a single sample in a study of cytotoxic CD8 clonotypes in ibrutinib-treated CLL. Only in-frame clones appear in the TCRdb table, and some are missing; sequencing was by immunoSEQ multiplex PCR. The sample yields 300,000 to 400,000 clones, 67% seen once. The starting material was PBMCs, obtained after 36 months of ibrutinib treatment. Receptors were obtained from a human donor with chronic lymphocytic leukemia.

This clone was seen only once. This chain connects TRBV27 to TRBJ1-5; no definite D call. Trimming pared 5 bases from V and 5 bases from J, leaving 13 bases between. The CDR3 spans 14 residues. Germline V gene data show CDR1 as MNHEY and CDR2 as SMNVEV (reference sequence). DNA for the CDR3: TGTGCCAGCAGTACCGCCTGGGAGGATCAGCCCCAGCATTTT. Its translation: CASSTAWEDQPQHF.

Only a few counts were recorded for this clone. V usage is TRBV5-1 and J usage is TRBJ2-7; 13 nucleotides agree with TRBD2. The germline V gene encodes CDR1 SGHRS and CDR2 YFSETQ. Trimming at V came to 4 bases and at J to 6 bases, leaving 7 bases not matched to a gene. CDR3 size: 15 residues. This chain's CDR3 is CASSTWTSGGREQYF. CDR3 DNA sequence: TGCGCCAGCAGCACTTGGACTAGCGGGGGCCGCGAGCAGTACTTC. Complete variable domain (other parts from reference TRBV5-1 and TRBJ2-7): KAGVTQTPRYLIKTRGQQVTLSCSPISGHRSVSWYQQTPGQGLQFLFEYFSETQRNKGNFPGRFSGRQFSNSRSEMNVSTLELGDSALYLCASSTWTSGGREQYFGPGTRLTVT.

V gene TRBV5-6 combines with J gene TRBJ2-1; weak D call: TRBD2 (5 bases). V was shortened by 0 bases and J by 12 bases, with 16 bases between the two germline ends. Germline-derived CDR1 and CDR2 are SGHDT and YYEEEE. The CDR3 totals 14 residues. CDR3 DNA: TGTGCCAGCAGCTTGGAACTAGACCAACCCCCGCAGTTCTTC. This encodes CASSLELDQPPQFF.

This chain connects TRBV7-8 to TRBJ2-1; TRBD2 aligns across 14 bases. Looked up from germline, CDR1 is SGHVS and CDR2 is FQNEAQ. After removal of 5 bases from V and 16 bases from J, the junction contained 10 bases not matched to a gene. The CDR3 runs 14 residues. The DNA for the CDR3 is TGTGCCAGCAGCCAGACTAGCGGGGGGGCCTTTCACTTCTTC. Translated: CASSQTSGGAFHFF.

This clone turned up a few times. The rearrangement links TRBV2 to TRBJ1-2; D is ambiguous. Trimming left V 4 bases short and J 5 bases short, with 8 bases between. CDR3 length: 12 residues. Germline V gene data show CDR1 as SNHLY and CDR2 as FYNNEI. The CDR3 DNA sequence: TGTGCCAGCAGTGTAGGGTGGTATGGCTACACCTTC. The encoded protein is CASSVGWYGYTF.

V usage is TRBV4-3 and J usage is TRBJ2-7, with D uncertain. The CDR3 contains 15 residues. The germline V gene encodes CDR1 LGHNA and CDR2 YSLEER. V was clipped by 0 bases and J by 4 bases, with 13 bases between them. CDR3 sequence: CASSQDIGPLYEQYF. For the CDR3, the DNA is TGCGCCAGCAGCCAAGATATAGGCCCTCTTTACGAGCAGTACTTC.

V is TRBV27 and J is TRBJ2-7, with 11 bases matching TRBD2. V shed 5 bases, J shed 4 bases, and the junction held 13 bases outside the gene matches. Per the germline V gene, CDR1 is MNHEY and CDR2 is SMNVEV (reference sequence). The CDR3 consists of 17 residues. In DNA, the CDR3 is TGTGCCAGCAGTCCCCACGCCACTAGCGGGAGAGGGTACGAGCAGTACTTC. Translated, it gives CASSPHATSGRGYEQYF.

V gene TRBV11-2 combines with J gene TRBJ2-7, with 7 bases matching TRBD2. CDR1 SGHAT and CDR2 FQNNGV come from the germline V gene. This CDR3 contains 14 residues. Germline trimming cut 8 bases from V and 1 base from J; bases unmatched to any gene: 8. The DNA of the CDR3 is TGTGCCAGCTCCCCCCGCGGGGGTTCCTACGAGCAGTACTTC. Translated: CASSPRGGSYEQYF. Together with reference TRBV11-2 and TRBJ2-7, the CDR3 gives the full variable domain: EAGVAQSPRYKIIEKRQSVAFWCNPISGHATLYWYQQILGQGPKLLIQFQNNGVVDDSQLPKDRFSAERLKGVDSTLKIQPAKLEDSAVYLCASSPRGGSYEQYFGPGTRLTVT.

This clone has only one observation. The chain combines TRBV6-6 with TRBJ1-2, with D maybe TRBD1 (6 bases). V lost 6 bases to trimming and J lost 0 bases, with 14 bases between them. There are 15 residues in the CDR3. Germline V lookup: CDR1 MNHNY, CDR2 SVGAGI (reference sequence). The CDR3 bases are TGTGCCAGCAGCTTGGACAGAACTTCTAACTATGGCTACACCTTC. This codes for CASSLDRTSNYGYTF.

The chain has TRBV6-1 and TRBJ2-5, with 9 nucleotides matching TRBD1. Per the germline V gene, CDR1 is MNHNS and CDR2 is SASEGT. The J segment lost 5 bases and the V segment lost 4 bases, leaving 20 bases of the junction unmatched. The CDR3 totals 19 residues. CDR3 sequence reads: CASSGSGQGKVGRGETQYF. CDR3 bases: TGTGCCAGCAGTGGATCAGGACAGGGGAAGGTTGGGCGGGGGGAGACCCAGTACTTC.

This chain links TRBV6-5 with TRBJ2-3; D possibly corresponds to TRBD2 (5 bases). Trimming took off 0 bases at V and 6 bases at J, with 10 bases between the two ends. The CDR3 sequence is 14 residues long. Germline V lookup: CDR1 MNHEY, CDR2 SVGAGI. CDR3: CASSYSLAPDTQYF. In nucleotides, the CDR3 is TGTGCCAGCAGTTACTCCCTAGCACCCGATACGCAGTATTTT.

The rearrangement joins TRBV5-8 to TRBJ2-7; D might be TRBD1 (6 bases). Germline lookup yields CDR1 SGHTS and CDR2 YDEGEE. The CDR3 has 12 amino acids. The ends were cut back, 4 bases at V and 6 bases at J, with 11 bases in the middle. This CDR3 reads CASSEYRAEQYF. CDR3 in DNA: TGTGCCAGCAGCGAATACAGGGCCGAGCAGTACTTC.

This chain links TRBV2 with TRBJ2-7; 7 bases line up with TRBD1. Trimming cost V 6 bases and J 4 bases; bases outside gene matches: 9. This CDR3 is 14 amino acids long. Germline loops: CDR1 SNHLY, CDR2 FYNNEI. CDR3 DNA: TGTGCCAGCAGAGCCGGGACAGCAGGATACGAGCAGTACTTC. It translates to CASRAGTAGYEQYF.

This clone was found once. The J gene is TRBJ2-3, the V gene TRBV5-1; 11 bases map to TRBD2. The V gene's germline CDR1 is SGHRS and CDR2 YFSETQ. The CDR3 spans 17 residues. The trim removed 0 bases at V and 5 bases at J, leaving 8 bases unmatched. The CDR3 is CASSLDSSGRAKDTQYF. The CDR3, as DNA: TGCGCCAGCAGCTTGGACAGTAGCGGGAGGGCCAAAGATACGCAGTATTTT.